This TCR beta chain was retrieved from a study of T cell repertoires in cytomegalovirus infection. This clonotype has a handful of counts. V was clipped by 1 base and J by 6 bases; unmatched bases: 9. This CDR3 is built from 15 residues. The germline gives CDR1 SGHDN, CDR2 FVKESK. TCRdb redid the calling of the reads with MiXCR, one entry per CDR3 protein. The sample holds about 300,000 distinct CDR3 sequences; 25% are singletons and the top ten take roughly 13%. Sequenced sample: PBMCs. V usage is TRBV14 and J usage is TRBJ2-7, with 7 nucleotides matching TRBD2. This TCR was sampled from a human donor in good health (CMV status not recorded). Some clones in this sample may be carry-over from other donors' samples. Here the CDR3 DNA reads TGTGCCAGCAGCCAAGTTCGGCTAGCGGTGGTCGAGCAGTACTTC. The encoded protein is CASSQVRLAVVEQYF. The full variable domain, in which reference TRBV14 and TRBJ2-7 provide the parts outside the CDR3, is EAGVTQFPSHSVIEKGQTVTLRCDPISGHDNLYWYRRVMGKEIKFLLHFVKESKQDESGMPNNRFLAERTGGTYSTLKVQPAELEDSGVYFCASSQVRLAVVEQYFGPGTRLTVT.